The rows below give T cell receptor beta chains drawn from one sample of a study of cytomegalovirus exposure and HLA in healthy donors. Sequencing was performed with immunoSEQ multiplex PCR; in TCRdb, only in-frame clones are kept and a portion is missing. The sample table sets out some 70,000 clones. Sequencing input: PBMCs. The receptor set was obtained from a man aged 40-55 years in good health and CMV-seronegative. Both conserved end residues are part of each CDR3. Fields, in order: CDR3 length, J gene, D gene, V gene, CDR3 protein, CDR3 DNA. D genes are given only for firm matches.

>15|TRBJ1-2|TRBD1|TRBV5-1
CASDPGDRGGYGYTF
TGCGCCAGCGACCCGGGGGACAGGGGTGGCTATGGCTACACCTTC
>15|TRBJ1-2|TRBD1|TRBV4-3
CASSPERVRGRGYTF
TGCGCCAGCAGCCCCGAACGAGTCAGGGGGCGCGGCTACACCTTC
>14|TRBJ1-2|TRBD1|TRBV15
CATSRGGGDYGYTF
TGTGCCACCAGCAGAGGAGGGGGCGACTATGGCTACACCTTC
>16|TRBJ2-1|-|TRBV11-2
CASAFPKGGDNNEQFF
TGTGCCAGCGCATTTCCGAAGGGGGGGGATAACAATGAGCAGTTCTTC
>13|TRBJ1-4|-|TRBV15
CATSRQENEKLFF
TGTGCCACCAGCAGACAGGAAAATGAAAAACTGTTTTTT
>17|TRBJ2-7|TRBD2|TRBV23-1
CASSQSHRAGNNNEQYF
TGCGCCAGCAGTCAATCGCACCGAGCGGGAAATAATAACGAGCAGTACTTC
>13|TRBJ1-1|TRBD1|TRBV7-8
CASSKGARTEAFF
TGTGCCAGCAGTAAGGGGGCGCGAACTGAAGCTTTCTTT
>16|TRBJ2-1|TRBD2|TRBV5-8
CASSLGTSGGASEQFF
TGTGCCAGCAGCTTAGGGACTAGCGGGGGGGCCTCTGAGCAGTTCTTC
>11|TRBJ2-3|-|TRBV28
CASASRDTQYF
TGTGCCAGCGCTTCTCGGGATACGCAGTATTTT
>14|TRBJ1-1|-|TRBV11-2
CASSIRATNTEAFF
TGTGCCAGCAGCATCAGGGCGACGAACACTGAAGCTTTCTTT
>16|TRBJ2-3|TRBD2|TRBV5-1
CASSPGLAGNTDTQYF
TGCGCCAGCAGCCCGGGACTAGCGGGGAACACAGATACGCAGTATTTT
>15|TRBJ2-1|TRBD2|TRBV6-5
CASTQGLASYNEQFF
TGTGCCAGCACCCAAGGACTAGCGTCCTACAATGAGCAGTTCTTC
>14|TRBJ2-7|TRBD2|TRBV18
CASSRGGRTYEQYF
TGTGCCAGCTCACGGGGGGGTAGAACCTACGAGCAGTACTTC
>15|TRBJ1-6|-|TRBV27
CASRPAGPYNSPLHF
TGTGCCAGCAGACCCGCGGGACCTTATAATTCACCCCTCCACTTT
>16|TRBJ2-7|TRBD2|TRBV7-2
CASSWGLAGGTYEQYF
TGTGCCAGCAGCTGGGGACTAGCGGGAGGTACCTACGAGCAGTACTTC
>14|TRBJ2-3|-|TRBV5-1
CASSLDSNTDTQYF
TGCGCCAGCAGCTTAGACTCGAACACAGATACGCAGTATTTT
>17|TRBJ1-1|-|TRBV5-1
CASSYSGSSMPQTHAFF
TGCGCCAGCAGCTATTCCGGGTCGTCCATGCCTCAAACCCACGCTTTCTTT
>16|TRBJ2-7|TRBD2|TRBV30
CAWIFDREGGLYEQYF
TGTGCCTGGATATTCGATAGGGAGGGAGGGCTCTACGAGCAGTACTTC
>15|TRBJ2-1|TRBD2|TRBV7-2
CASSLAGGAYNEQFF
TGTGCCAGCAGCTTAGCGGGAGGGGCCTACAATGAGCAGTTCTTC
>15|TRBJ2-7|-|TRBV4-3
CASSQGTRNGDEQYF
TGCGCCAGCAGCCAAGGGACGAGAAACGGGGATGAGCAGTACTTC
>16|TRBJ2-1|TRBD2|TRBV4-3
CASSQEAGLIYDEQFF
TGCGCCAGCAGCCAAGAAGCGGGGCTAATTTACGATGAGCAGTTCTTC
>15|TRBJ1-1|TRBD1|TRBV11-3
CASSPAGTGDTEAFF
TGTGCCAGCAGCCCCGCCGGGACAGGGGACACTGAAGCTTTCTTT
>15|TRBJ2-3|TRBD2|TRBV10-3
CAISQRGGGTDTQYF
TGTGCCATCAGTCAGCGGGGTGGGGGCACAGATACGCAGTATTTT
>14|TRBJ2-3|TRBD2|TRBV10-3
CAIRVAGSTDTQYF
TGTGCCATCAGGGTAGCGGGGAGCACAGATACGCAGTATTTT
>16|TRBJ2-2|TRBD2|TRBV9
CASSVTSGRFTGELFF
TGTGCCAGCAGCGTTACTAGCGGGAGGTTTACCGGGGAGCTGTTTTTT
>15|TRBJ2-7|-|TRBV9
CASSVGIAVSYEQYF
TGTGCCAGCAGCGTAGGTATAGCGGTCTCCTACGAGCAGTACTTC
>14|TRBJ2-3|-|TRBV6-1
CASKGRWGTDTQYF
TGTGCCAGTAAAGGGAGGTGGGGCACAGATACGCAGTATTTT
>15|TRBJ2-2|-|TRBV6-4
CASSDASTGPGELFF
TGTGCCAGCAGTGACGCCTCAACAGGGCCCGGGGAGCTGTTTTTT
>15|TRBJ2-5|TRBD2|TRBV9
CASSGYSGVEETQYF
TGTGCCAGCAGCGGATATAGCGGGGTGGAAGAGACCCAGTACTTC
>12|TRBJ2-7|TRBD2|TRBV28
CASSIAGGEQYF
TGTGCCAGCAGCATAGCGGGAGGAGAGCAGTACTTC
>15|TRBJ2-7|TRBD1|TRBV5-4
CASRGGQGPASEQYF
TGTGCCAGCAGGGGAGGACAGGGACCCGCGAGCGAGCAGTACTTC
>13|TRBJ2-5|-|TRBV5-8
CASSLLAAETQYF
TGTGCCAGCAGCTTACTAGCAGCGGAGACCCAGTACTTC
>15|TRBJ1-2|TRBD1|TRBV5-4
CASSSPGQGAAGYTF
TGTGCCAGCAGCTCGCCGGGACAGGGGGCAGCTGGCTACACCTTC
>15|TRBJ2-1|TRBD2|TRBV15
CATSRGTGGSNEQFF
TGTGCCACCAGCAGGGGGACGGGAGGGTCCAATGAGCAGTTCTTC
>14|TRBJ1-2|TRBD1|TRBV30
CAWSVLKGAYGYTF
TGTGCCTGGAGTGTACTGAAGGGGGCCTATGGCTACACCTTC
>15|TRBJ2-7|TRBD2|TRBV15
CATSPLAGATYEQYF
TGTGCCACTAGCCCGTTAGCGGGGGCCACCTACGAGCAGTACTTC
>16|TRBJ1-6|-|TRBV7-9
CASSLGGRGHNSPLHF
TGTGCCAGCAGCTTAGGAGGCAGGGGTCACAATTCACCCCTCCACTTT
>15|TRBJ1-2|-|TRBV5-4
CASSLARRGGYGYTF
TGTGCCAGCAGCTTGGCTAGGAGGGGGGGCTATGGCTACACCTTC
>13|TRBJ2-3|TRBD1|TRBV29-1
CSADGQGTDTQYF
TGCAGCGCCGACGGACAGGGTACAGATACGCAGTATTTT
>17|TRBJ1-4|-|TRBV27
CASSLSFLPGDGQKLFF
TGTGCCAGCAGTTTATCGTTTCTGCCCGGGGATGGGCAAAAACTGTTTTTT
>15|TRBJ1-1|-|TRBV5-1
CASTLRRGGETEAFF
TGCGCCAGCACCCTGAGGAGGGGAGGCGAAACTGAAGCTTTCTTT
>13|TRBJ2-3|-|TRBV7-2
CASSSFVADTQYF
TGTGCCAGCAGCTCGTTCGTGGCTGATACGCAGTATTTT
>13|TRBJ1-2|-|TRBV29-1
CSVGRDTNYGYTF
TGCAGCGTTGGCAGGGACACTAACTATGGCTACACCTTC
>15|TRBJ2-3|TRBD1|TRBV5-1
CASSRGQGASDTQYF
TGCGCCAGCAGCCGGGGACAGGGGGCTTCAGATACGCAGTATTTT
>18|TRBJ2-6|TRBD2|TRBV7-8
CASSQAGGISSGANVLTF
TGTGCCAGCAGCCAGGCGGGAGGTATTTCTTCTGGGGCCAACGTCCTGACTTTC
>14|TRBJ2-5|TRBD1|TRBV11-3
CASSPRTGQETQYF
TGTGCCAGCAGCCCACGGACAGGACAAGAGACCCAGTACTTC
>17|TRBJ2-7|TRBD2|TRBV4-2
CASSQAALAGVSYEQYF
TGTGCCAGCAGCCAAGCGGCACTAGCGGGGGTTTCCTACGAGCAGTACTTC
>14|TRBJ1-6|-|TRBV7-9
CATESSSYNSPLHF
TGTGCCACCGAGAGTAGCTCCTATAATTCACCCCTCCACTTT
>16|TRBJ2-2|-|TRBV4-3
CASSQDSVGRTGELFF
TGCGCCAGCAGCCAAGACTCGGTAGGGAGGACCGGGGAGCTGTTTTTT
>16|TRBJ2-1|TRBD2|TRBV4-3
CASSQGTSGGTSEQFF
TGCGCCAGCAGCCAAGGGACTAGCGGGGGGACAAGTGAGCAGTTCTTC
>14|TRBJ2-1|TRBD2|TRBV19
CASSRVAGEGEQFF
TGTGCCAGTAGCCGTGTAGCGGGAGAGGGTGAGCAGTTCTTC